These 29 T cell receptor beta chains originate from one sample sequenced in a study of beta chain features in type 1 diabetes. The entirety of the isolated RNA underwent reverse transcription, so expressed TCRB transcripts were sequenced. Sequencing was performed with immunoSEQ multiplex PCR; in TCRdb, only in-frame clones are kept and a portion is missing. Found here are about 900,000 clones, roughly a sixth of them singletons; the top ten hold 0.02% to 0.03%. The specimen sequenced was naive CD4+ T cells from blood. These receptors all come from a woman aged 18-30 years in good health.

This clone appeared a few times. The chain recombines TRBV29-1 with TRBJ2-7; 8 bases align to TRBD1. This CDR3 comprises 14 residues. V shed 6 bases and J 3 bases; nucleotides not matched to a gene: 10. Germline V gene data show CDR1 as SQVTM and CDR2 as ANQGSEA. The DNA for the CDR3 is TGCAGCGTGGCAGGGGGCAGGATGAACTACGAGCAGTACTTC. Translation: CSVAGGRMNYEQYF.

The chain carries TRBV18 and TRBJ2-7; D gene ambiguous. The CDR3 has 12 residues. V lost 5 bases and J lost 2, with 7 bases in between. Germline lookup yields CDR1 KGHSH and CDR2 LQKENI. CDR3 nucleotides: TGTGCCAGCTCAAACAGAACCTACGAGCAGTACTTC. Its protein product is CASSNRTYEQYF.

This clone was picked up a small number of times. The chain employs TRBV7-2 and TRBJ2-5; a possible D gene is TRBD1 (5 bases). The germline V gene has CDR1 SGHTA and CDR2 FQGNSA. Trimming removed 5 bases at V and 5 bases at J, with 15 bases between. The CDR3 sequence is 14 residues long. The CDR3 sequence: CASSPAGLEETQYF. CDR3 nucleotide sequence: TGTGCCAGCAGCCCAGCAGGGTTGGAGGAGACCCAGTACTTC.

A few counts support this clone. V gene TRBV2 combines with J gene TRBJ2-2; 9 positions agree with TRBD1. From germline, CDR1 is SNHLY and CDR2 FYNNEI. V was clipped by 5 bases and J by 7 bases; unmatched bases: 5. The CDR3 consists of 14 residues. CDR3 residues: CASSRQGVSGELFF. CDR3 nucleotides: TGTGCCAGCAGTCGACAGGGGGTGAGCGGGGAGCTGTTTTTT.

The chain couples TRBV4-2 to TRBJ2-7, with 9 bases fitting TRBD1. The V and J ends lost 1 base and 3 bases, in that order; junction bases with no gene match: 1. This CDR3 contains 14 residues. The germline gives CDR1 LGHNA, CDR2 YNFKEQ. The CDR3 DNA follows: TGTGCCAGCAGCCAAGCGGGACAGGGCTACGAGCAGTACTTC. This encodes CASSQAGQGYEQYF.

The chain couples TRBV6-1 to TRBJ1-1; no clear D gene. The CDR3 is made up of 12 amino acids. CDR1 and CDR2 from the germline V gene are MNHNS and SASEGT. Deletions cut 8 bases from V and 1 base from J, with 8 bases between. CDR3 in amino acids: CASVYQNTEAFF. The CDR3, as DNA: TGTGCCAGCGTATACCAGAACACTGAAGCTTTCTTT.

This clone turned up a few times. The sample carries other DNA sequences with the same CDR3. The chain carries TRBV20-1 and TRBJ2-7, with no clear D. V was clipped by 6 bases and J by 4 bases, with 7 bases between them. The CDR3 totals 10 residues. In germline, CDR1 is DFQATT, CDR2 SNEGSKA (reference sequence). CDR3 in DNA: TGCAGTGCCAAACAGTACGAGCAGTACTTC. As protein: CSAKQYEQYF.

To note about this clone: The sample holds other DNA sequences that translate to the same CDR3. The chain combines TRBV18 with TRBJ2-5; the D is unclear. Germline lookup yields CDR1 KGHSH and CDR2 LQKENI. The V gene lost 2 bases and the J gene lost 1 base, with 8 bases spanning the gap. The CDR3 is 14 residues long. In DNA form, the CDR3 reads TGTGCCAGCTCACCAGGCAGTCCCCAAGAGACCCAGTACTTC. This codes for CASSPGSPQETQYF. Full variable domain (outside the CDR3, taken from reference TRBV18 and TRBJ2-5): NAGVMQNPRHLVRRRGQEARLRCSPMKGHSHVYWYRQLPEEGLKFMVYLQKENIIDESGMPKERFSAEFPKEGPSILRIQQVVRGDSAAYFCASSPGSPQETQYFGPGTRLLVL.

This rearrangement joins TRBV10-3 to TRBJ2-7; D perhaps matches TRBD1 (6 bases). Germline V gene sequence: CDR1 ENHRY, CDR2 SYGVKD. The CDR3 spans 14 residues. Trimming removed 3 bases from V and 0 bases from J, with 9 bases in between. The CDR3 nucleotides read TGTGCCATCAGTGACCCAGGGGACTCCTACGAGCAGTACTTC. This sequence encodes CAISDPGDSYEQYF.

This clone was counted only a few times. V usage is TRBV7-9 and J usage is TRBJ1-2; 8 bases match TRBD1. This CDR3 is built from 16 residues. Per germline, CDR1 SEHNR and CDR2 FQNEAQ (reference sequence). With 3 bases clipped from V and 4 bases from J, the junction kept 10 bases outside the gene matches. The CDR3 coding sequence is TGTGCCAGCAGCTTTGGACCAAGCAGGGGGCCCTATGGCTACACCTTC. Amino acid sequence: CASSFGPSRGPYGYTF.

V and J are TRBV4-2 and TRBJ2-1; possible D gene TRBD2, 5 bases. Germline CDR1 and CDR2: LGHNA and YNFKEQ. The CDR3 loop spans 17 amino acids. V gave up 1 base and J gave up 2 bases, with 15 bases separating them. The CDR3 region has the DNA TGTGCCAGCAGCCAAGTGGTCCGGGGAGCCGCCTACAATGAGCAGTTCTTC. As protein: CASSQVVRGAAYNEQFF.

The rearrangement uses TRBV7-9 and TRBJ2-2; D gene ambiguous. The CDR3 covers 15 residues. V was pared by 5 bases and J by 0 bases, with 10 bases between. Germline V CDR1 and CDR2: SEHNR, FQNEAQ (reference sequence). CDR3 amino acids: CASSPNTANTGELFF. CDR3 DNA sequence: TGTGCCAGCAGCCCAAACACAGCGAACACCGGGGAGCTGTTTTTT. The full variable domain, rest sourced from reference TRBV7-9 and TRBJ2-2, is DTGVSQNPRHKITKRGQNVTFRCDPISEHNRLYWYRQTLGQGPEFLTYFQNEAQLEKSRLLSDRFSAERPKGSFSTLEIQRTEQGDSAMYLCASSPNTANTGELFFGEGSRLTVL.

A remark on this clone: One junction end does not reproduce the germline sequence, and a read error may be involved. Other nucleotide sequences from this sample produce the same CDR3. The CDR3 DNA follows: TGTGCCAGCAGTACCAGGGATGCGAGCTCCTACGAGCAATACTTC. Encoded protein: CASSTRDASSYEQYF. The J gene is TRBJ2-7, the V gene TRBV27; D is perhaps TRBD1 (5 bases). CDR3 length equals 15 residues. In germline, CDR1 is MNHEY, CDR2 SMNVEV (reference sequence).

There are a few counts of this clone. This CDR3 reads CASTPSPDTQYF. CDR3 nucleotide sequence: TGTGCCAGCACTCCCTCTCCGGATACGCAGTATTTT. The rearrangement links TRBV6-6 to TRBJ2-3; the D is unclear. Deletions cut 7 bases from V and 6 bases from J, with 11 bases between. The CDR3 loop spans 12 amino acids. The germline CDR1 and CDR2 sequences are MNHNY and SVGAGI (reference sequence).

The V call is TRBV7-3, the J call TRBJ2-3; D ambiguous. Trimming stripped 0 bases from V and 8 bases from J, with 6 bases between. The germline V gene has CDR1 SGHTA and CDR2 FQGTGA. The CDR3 contains 12 residues. The CDR3 here is CASSLTGPTQYF. CDR3 DNA: TGTGCCAGCAGCTTAACCGGGCCTACGCAGTATTTT.

The chain employs TRBV4-2 and TRBJ2-7, with 9 bases fitting TRBD2. From germline, CDR1 is LGHNA and CDR2 YNFKEQ. This CDR3 region has 16 residues. The V gene end was trimmed by 3 bases and the J gene end by 2 bases; junction bases not matched to a gene: 8. CDR3 in amino acids: CASSQAGTSHAYEQYF. The CDR3 DNA is TGTGCCAGCAGCCAGGCTGGGACTAGCCATGCCTACGAGCAGTACTTC.

This clone has just a few counts. This sample includes further DNA sequences coding for the same CDR3. The chain uses TRBV7-2 and TRBJ2-3; unclear D gene. V shed 1 base and J shed 1 base, with 6 bases lying between them. The germline V gene has CDR1 SGHTA and CDR2 FQGNSA. The CDR3 runs 14 residues. The CDR3 reads CASSLVGGTDTQYF. The CDR3 bases are TGTGCCAGCAGCTTAGTAGGCGGCACAGATACGCAGTATTTT.

The V and J genes are TRBV7-9 and TRBJ2-3, with D tentatively TRBD2 (6 bases). The V gene's germline CDR1 is SEHNR and CDR2 FQNEAQ (reference sequence). The CDR3 covers 16 residues. Trimming stripped 0 bases from V and 0 bases from J, with 10 bases between. CDR3 region: CASSLASGSSTDTQYF. CDR3 sequence (DNA): TGTGCCAGCAGCTTAGCTAGCGGATCTAGCACAGATACGCAGTATTTT.

This clone was counted only a few times. The chain carries TRBV7-9 and TRBJ2-2; no reliable D call. V lost 1 base, J lost 4 bases, and 10 bases lay in between. The CDR3 loop spans 15 amino acids. CDR1 is SEHNR and CDR2 is FQNEAQ in the germline V gene (reference sequence). The CDR3 reads CASSLVLSITGELFF. As DNA, the CDR3 is TGTGCCAGCAGCTTAGTTCTTAGTATCACCGGGGAGCTGTTTTTT.

The chain recombines TRBV20-1 with TRBJ2-3; D is unresolved. V shed 3 bases and J shed 2 bases, with 3 bases lying between them. CDR3 length equals 11 residues. Per the germline V gene, CDR1 is DFQATT and CDR2 is SNEGSKA (reference sequence). The CDR3 DNA sequence: TGCAGTGCTAGCTACACAGATACGCAGTATTTT. Protein product: CSASYTDTQYF.

This clone was counted between two and nine times. V usage is TRBV19 and J usage is TRBJ1-5; D uncertain. The CDR3 consists of 13 residues. V gave up 4 bases and J gave up 4 bases, with 8 bases separating them. The V gene's germline CDR1 is LNHDA and CDR2 SQIVND (reference sequence). Here the CDR3 DNA reads TGTGCCAGTAGTACGAGGTTGAATCAGCCCCAGCATTTT. This encodes CASSTRLNQPQHF.

This clone was observed a few times. The chain recombines TRBV28 with TRBJ2-5; 10 nucleotides match TRBD1. CDR1 is MDHEN, CDR2 SYDVKM, per germline. The CDR3 runs 13 residues. J gave up 5 bases and V 5 bases, and 2 bases lay outside the gene matches. The CDR3 nucleotides read TGTGCCAGCAGTCGACAGGGGGCGGAGACCCAGTACTTC. Residues: CASSRQGAETQYF.

This clone was seen more than once but under ten times. This chain links TRBV2 with TRBJ1-2; TRBD1 is a possible D gene (6 bases). Looked up from germline, CDR1 is SNHLY and CDR2 is FYNNEI. V was pared by 6 bases and J by 11 bases, with 19 bases between. CDR3 size: 13 residues. CDR3 sequence reads: CASSAQGPGVYTF. The CDR3 bases are TGTGCCAGCAGCGCACAGGGACCGGGTGTTTACACCTTC.

This clone was observed a few times. This chain uses TRBV7-3 with TRBJ2-1; the match to TRBD1 covers 11 bases. Looked up from germline, CDR1 is SGHTA and CDR2 is FQGTGA. Losses at the gene ends were 4 bases for V and 7 bases for J; bases not matched to a gene: 6. This CDR3 has 15 amino acids. The CDR3 loop is CASSSRDRGWNEQFF. The CDR3, as DNA: TGTGCCAGCAGCTCCCGGGACAGGGGGTGGAATGAGCAGTTCTTC.

This clone came up a few times. The chain combines TRBV18 with TRBJ2-1; 9 bases map to TRBD1. Germline loops: CDR1 KGHSH, CDR2 LQKENI. Trimming cost V 1 base and J 2 bases; bases outside gene matches: 3. CDR3 length: 16 amino acids. CDR3 coding DNA: TGTGCCAGCTCACCACGGACAGGGGAACCCTACAATGAGCAGTTCTTC. Translated, it gives CASSPRTGEPYNEQFF.

This chain connects TRBV9 to TRBJ1-4, with TRBD1 matching 8 bases. Germline CDR1 and CDR2: SGDLS and YYNGEE. With 3 bases clipped from V and 6 bases from J, the junction kept 7 bases outside the gene matches. CDR3 size: 15 residues. The CDR3 spells CASSEAGGADEKLFF. The DNA of the CDR3 is TGTGCCAGCAGCGAGGCAGGGGGCGCGGATGAAAAACTGTTTTTT. Based on the CDR3 plus reference TRBV9 and TRBJ1-4, the full variable domain is DSGVTQTPKHLITATGQRVTLRCSPRSGDLSVYWYQQSLDQGLQFLIQYYNGEERAKGNILERFSAQQFPDLHSELNLSSLELGDSALYFCASSEAGGADEKLFFGSGTQLSVL.

The chain employs TRBV5-8 and TRBJ1-5; the D is unclear. Germline V gives CDR1 SGHTS, CDR2 YDEGEE. The CDR3 has 15 amino acids. The V and J ends lost 2 bases and 2 bases respectively, with 11 bases between them. This CDR3 reads CASSFGVFGNQPQHF. For the CDR3, the DNA is TGTGCCAGCAGCTTTGGGGTCTTCGGCAATCAGCCCCAGCATTTT.

V and J are TRBV4-2 and TRBJ1-1; 7 nucleotides line up with TRBD1. The CDR3 is 15 amino acids. Per the germline V gene, CDR1 is LGHNA and CDR2 is YNFKEQ. V trimming: 1 base; J trimming: 1 base; junction bases outside the gene matches: 3. CDR3 sequence (DNA): TGTGCCAGCAGCCAAGTTTGGACAGGGAACACTGAAGCTTTCTTT. Translated: CASSQVWTGNTEAFF.

This chain links TRBV5-8 with TRBJ1-3; 7 bases are a match to TRBD1. V shed 4 bases, J shed 0 bases, and the junction held 4 bases outside the gene matches. CDR1 SGHTS and CDR2 YDEGEE come from the germline V gene. The CDR3 consists of 15 residues. CDR3 residues: CASSLGTVSGNTIYF. CDR3 DNA sequence: TGTGCCAGCAGCCTAGGGACAGTCTCTGGAAACACCATATATTTT.